The sequence of this TCR beta chain was determined in a study of regulatory T cells in long-lasting Graves disease (dated by TCRdb to the early 2020s). About the study as a whole: In the newly diagnosed Graves' disease group, patients had been taking antithyroid drugs for less than 3 months. The study was registered as a clinical trial and conducted in China. Patients with persistent Graves' disease were compared with patients with newly diagnosed Graves' disease using TCR sequencing and RNA sequencing of peripheral blood. A total of about 35 samples underwent TCR sequencing, from roughly 13 patients with persistent Graves' disease and 20 or so patients with newly diagnosed Graves' disease.

The sample holds many counts of this clonotype. Its antigen is currently not known. The record has no base qualities; no much larger clone is one base away. Between the V and J ends, shortened by 5 bases and 4 bases respectively, the junction contains 9 bases. Reading the germline V gene gives CDR1 SGHTA and CDR2 FQGTGA. Spanning cysteine to phenylalanine, the CDR3 consists of 13 amino acids. The entry retains the CDR3 DNA only, 39 bases that are in frame from base 1. This sample's time point label indicates: newly diagnosed GD, antithyroid drugs for less than 3 months. For both TCR sequencing and RNA sequencing, RNA was extracted from PBMCs in TRIzol. The diagnosis of Graves' disease followed American Thyroid Association guidelines. Patients were recruited from an endocrinology department in Xi'an, China. Each patient gave 9 to 10 milliliters of peripheral blood, collected in an EDTA anticoagulant tube. Ficoll Paque Plus density gradient separation was used to isolate PBMCs, and no further T cell sorting was done. An Agilent 2100 Bioanalyzer and agarose gel were used to check RNA quality, while a NanoDrop 2000 measured RNA concentration.

General findings and caveats noted by the study authors: Preferential use of TRBV28, TRBJ1-2 and TRBJ2-5 was observed in persistent disease, whereas TRBV20-1 and TRBJ2-1 were favored in newly diagnosed disease. The authors acknowledged the small sample size as a limitation that may reduce accuracy. Sequencing and analysis were restricted to the TCR beta chain. Lower TCR Shannon entropy and fewer highly expanded clones were observed in persistent Graves' disease patients than in newly diagnosed patients, which suggested clonal expansion. Patients with persistent disease shared more public clonotypes (about 2,900) than newly diagnosed patients did (966). Because the primary lesion, thyroid tissue, could not be accessed, the study looked at peripheral blood alone.

The method was multiplex PCR. Data came from an Illumina HiSeq 4000. TCR beta libraries were built with iRepertoire HTBI primers and Arm-PCR amplification of CDR3 regions. Gel purification was performed on PCR products prior to sequencing. Under the source paper's analysis protocol: Gene usage analysis of CDR3 amino acid clonotypes relied on the roughly 60 TRBV and 13 to 15 TRBJ segments identified across samples. COPE and FqMerger were used to merge the filtered high-quality paired reads into contigs. BLAST was used to align contigs to IMGT TRBV, TRBD and TRBJ reference genes, with CDR3 defined following IMGT. Any clonotype with a frequency above 0.1% was counted as a highly expanded clone. Shannon entropy served as the measure of repertoire diversity, while the Gini coefficient captured V-J evenness. A clonotype was considered public if more than one individual shared it. The public sequencing data were trimmed at Q25 with fastp and processed into clonotypes with MiXCR by TCRdb, which kept only in-frame beta chains. Here each entry gathers all rows of one CDR3 protein and keeps the most common genes and DNA. The V and J calls shown here were made by TCRdb, not taken from the authors' results. Recorded for this sample are approximately 400,000 distinct CDR3 sequences; approximately 15% of them occurred a single time. The top ten hold roughly 17% of the sample.

This sample also appeared in a second study, on T cells in Graves' hyperthyroidism and ophthalmopathy. The second study also describes: A patient counted as having stable Graves' hyperthyroidism if no progression to ophthalmopathy occurred over 18 months of follow-up. Hyperthyroidism patients were newly diagnosed, with disease duration under 2 months, and aged 18 to 65 years. The study excluded patients with uncontrolled infections, other autoimmune diseases, pregnancy or lactation. Clinical symptoms, serum thyroxine and TRAb, thyroid ultrasound, and orbital computed tomography formed the basis for the diagnoses. For the first round of RT-PCR on the TCR CDR3, the HTBI primer set was used together with the Qiagen OneStep RT-PCR kit. Most expanded thyroid clonotypes (frequency above 0.001) were also detected in blood, suggesting blood repertoires may reflect thyroid immune responses. A model built on a 13 V-J signature distinguished ophthalmopathy from stable hyperthyroidism, reaching 87.88% sensitivity and about 81% specificity in cross-validation and 80%/75% in testing. In validation, the model predicted progression to ophthalmopathy with around 71% sensitivity and approximately 72% specificity, a median of about 6 months before onset. A discovery cohort of about a hundred patients, 43 with Graves' ophthalmopathy and about 58 with stable Graves' hyperthyroidism, was used to find distinguishing TCR V-J signatures. Prospective prediction of ophthalmopathy was tested in an independent validation cohort of fewer than 20 hyperthyroidism patients and 15 to 17 patients who later progressed to ophthalmopathy. The 75 to 100 discovery patients were randomly split 7:3 into training and test sets. In six Graves' hyperthyroidism patients, the study also compared T-cell repertoires from thyroid tissue with T-cell repertoires from blood. Following sampling, methimazole starting at 30 mg daily was given to hyperthyroidism patients, and high-dose intravenous methylprednisolone was given to ophthalmopathy patients. The libraries were constructed in a second round of multiplex PCR and then size-selected and purified. Sequencing of the libraries was done on an Illumina HiSeq2000 using paired-end 100 bp reads. SOAPnuke was used to process the raw data, with reads discarded if the reads contained adapters or uncalled bases, had a mean Phred below 15, or lacked an exact constant-primer or identifier match. High-quality paired reads were merged with COPE v1.2.5, and unique nucleotide sequences were defined as clonotypes. MiTCR v1.1 was used to align the clonotypes against IMGT TRBV, TRBD and TRBJ reference segments. Analysis was restricted to V-J combinations with a frequency above 0.0001, which covered 98% to 99.2% of repertoires. A TCS score was defined as the ratio between F50 (clonal expansion) and ExV (chaos), using BLOSUM62-based TCRdist between CDR3 peptides within each V-J. Welch's t-statistics and random forest reduced 450 to 600 V-J features to 13, which were used in a naive Bayes classifier (R e1071). No statistical method was used to fix the sample size in advance, and group allocation was not hidden from the investigators. The paper describes TCR Vbeta CDR3 sequencing of fewer than 150 peripheral blood samples, made up of 43 ophthalmopathy patients, around 73 hyperthyroidism patients and 17 progressor patients.

The rearrangement combines TRBV7-3 with TRBJ2-1; no D gene is confidently identified. The sequencing here drew on peripheral blood mononuclear cells (PBMCs), taken at new diagnosis, from a patient treated with antithyroid drugs. This sequence was found in a woman in her twenties or thirties with Graves disease. Donor details come from another sample of the same person, matched by shared clones. The CDR3 reads CASSGPGYNEQFF. The DNA is as follows: TGTGCCAGCAGCGGCCCTGGTTACAATGAGCAGTTCTTC.